This T cell receptor beta chain came from a study of T cell responses to AZD1222 COVID-19 vaccine. General study points: Regions 160-218 and 743-854 held dominance among vaccine-associated CD4 TCRs, which spanned spike.

For this clone: The antigen remains undetermined.

Repertoires were generated with immunoSEQ multiplex PCR, while TCRdb's copy carries only in-frame clones and drops some. The table has approximately 80,000 clones, roughly 90% seen once; the top ten hold roughly 23%. This clonotype was sampled from an adult in good health. This specimen was peripheral blood, taken on day 0 of AZD1222 vaccination.

DNA of the CDR3: TGCGCCAGCAGCCAAGATCTAGAAAGGGTGATGAACAATGAGCAGTTCTTC. Amino acids: CASSQDLERVMNNEQFF. The chain couples TRBV4-1 to TRBJ2-1, with D unclear. Trimming pared 0 bases from V and 5 bases from J, leaving 17 bases between. Germline CDR1 is MGHRA and CDR2 is YSYEKL. CDR3 length: 17 amino acids.